The sequence of this T cell receptor (beta chain) was determined in a study of cytomegalovirus exposure and HLA in healthy donors. As for the study in general: Clustering assigned 81% of the approximately 400 genotyped donors to the Caucasian-associated ancestry cluster.

Note on this clone: Its antigen is unknown.

General study points: The listing of 160 or so TCR beta chains classed them as cytomegalovirus-associated. In a later analysis, TCR association rates varied by HLA locus: DRB1 most, HLA-C fewest.

PCR involved 60 Vbeta and 13 Jbeta primers. The table came from immunoSEQ multiplex PCR; TCRdb's copy has only in-frame clones and leaves some out. The sample holds about 150,000 clones, 75% seen once. The specimen was PBMCs. The sequence was obtained from a man aged 25 to 45 in good health and CMV-seronegative.

This CDR3 is CASSFTTSGGAGETQYF. CDR3 coding DNA: TGTGCCAGTAGTTTCACGACTAGCGGGGGGGCTGGAGAGACCCAGTACTTC. The chain joins TRBV19 to TRBJ2-5; 14 nucleotides match TRBD2. CDR3 length equals 17 residues. Trimming at V came to 5 bases and at J to 4 bases, leaving 9 bases not matched to a gene. In germline, CDR1 is LNHDA, CDR2 SQIVND (reference sequence).